What follows are 21 T cell receptor beta chains derived from one specimen sequenced in a study of Ad26.COV2.S vaccination and SARS-CoV-2 variants. Treatment described: roughly 20 received Ad26.COV2.S at low or high dose, single or two shots; five or six received placebo; per-sample allocation not given. Specimens were obtained on day 63 following the first vaccine or placebo injection. Assay used: immunoSEQ multiplex PCR; TCRdb lists only in-frame clones, some missing. The repertoire holds approximately 450,000 clones, with around 90% as singletons. Sequenced here: peripheral blood, sampled in a trial of Ad26.COV2.S vaccine versus placebo. The source is a person aged 18 to 59 who received the Ad26.COV2.S COVID-19 vaccine or a placebo.

CDR3 in amino acids: CASSSGTASYEQYF. CDR3 nucleotides: TGTGCCAGCAGTTCCGGGACGGCCTCCTACGAGCAGTACTTC. This rearrangement joins TRBV6-5 to TRBJ2-7; D is tentatively TRBD1 or TRBD2 (5 bases each). The CDR3 is 14 amino acids. The germline V and J ends were trimmed by 4 bases and 0 bases, with 10 bases remaining between them. CDR1 and CDR2 from the germline V gene are MNHEY and SVGAGI.

The chain links TRBV28 to TRBJ2-4; D gene unclear. Germline CDR1 reads MDHEN; CDR2 reads SYDVKM. The CDR3 loop spans 16 amino acids. V lost 5 bases and J 0 bases, leaving 14 bases between the germline ends. CDR3 nucleotide sequence: TGTGCCAGCAGTCCTACTACTACTCTAGCCAAAAACATTCAGTACTTC. This encodes CASSPTTTLAKNIQYF.

The chain joins TRBV29-1 to TRBJ2-7; no firm D call. Looked up from germline, CDR1 is SQVTM and CDR2 is ANQGSEA. The ends were cut back, 0 bases at V and 2 bases at J, with 14 bases in the middle. The CDR3 contains 15 residues. CDR3 sequence reads: CSVEDRGQRPYEQYF. CDR3 nucleotide sequence: TGCAGCGTTGAAGATCGAGGTCAGAGGCCCTACGAGCAGTACTTC.

The chain joins TRBV30 to TRBJ2-7; maybe TRBD1 (5 bases). Germline lookup yields CDR1 GTSNPN and CDR2 SVGIG (reference sequence). The CDR3 sequence is 11 residues long. The V end lost 8 bases, the J end lost 5 bases, and 13 bases lay between the germline ends. The CDR3 region is CAQGVGNEQYF. The CDR3 DNA reads as TGTGCCCAGGGCGTGGGGAACGAGCAGTACTTC.

J is TRBJ2-1 and V is TRBV3-1 (or the pseudogene TRBV3-2), with TRBD2 matching 8 bases. Germline loops: CDR1 LGHDT, CDR2 YNNKEL (reference sequence). The length of the CDR3 is 17 residues. V gave up 0 bases and J gave up 7 bases; unmatched junction bases: 11. The CDR3 is CASSQDKASGWLNEQFF. CDR3 coding DNA: TGTGCCAGCAGCCAAGATAAGGCTAGCGGGTGGTTGAATGAGCAGTTCTTC.

The rearrangement uses TRBV11-3 and TRBJ1-2; D is uncertain. This CDR3 has 16 amino acids. V dropped 0 bases and J dropped 0 bases, with 11 bases sitting between them. Germline V lookup: CDR1 SGHNT, CDR2 YENEEA. The CDR3 DNA reads TGTGCCAGCAGCTTAGACCCACACCACCCTAACTATGGCTACACCTTC. It is translated as CASSLDPHHPNYGYTF.

The chain joins TRBV21-1 to TRBJ2-2; TRBD1, as called in the table, went unchecked against the DNA. TRBV21-1 has pseudogene status. The CDR3 is made up of 17 amino acids. As DNA, the CDR3 is TGTGCCAGCAGCCCCCGGACACTAACACCGAACACCGGGGAGCTGTTTTTT. This gives the protein CASSPRTLTPNTGELFF.

V is TRBV7-9 and J is TRBJ1-2, with TRBD1 matching 7 bases. Germline V gene data show CDR1 as SEHNR and CDR2 as FQNEAQ (reference sequence). CDR3 size: 14 residues. The V gene end was trimmed by 1 base and the J gene end by 4 bases; junction bases not matched to a gene: 3. This CDR3 is CASSLGAGGYGYTF. The CDR3 DNA follows: TGTGCCAGCAGCTTAGGGGCAGGGGGCTATGGCTACACCTTC.

The rearrangement joins TRBV28 to TRBJ1-1; D call uncertain. Per the germline V gene, CDR1 is MDHEN and CDR2 is SYDVKM. Trimming removed 2 bases from V and 4 bases from J, with 20 bases in between. This CDR3 has 17 residues. CDR3 amino acids: CASSLKFLGSLSTEAFF. The CDR3 DNA reads as TGTGCCAGCAGTTTAAAGTTCTTGGGAAGCCTATCCACTGAAGCTTTCTTT. Combining the CDR3 with reference TRBV28 and TRBJ1-1 gives the whole variable domain DVKVTQSSRYLVKRTGEKVFLECVQDMDHENMFWYRQDPGLGLRLIYFSYDVKMKEKGDIPEGYSVSREKKERFSLILESASTNQTSMYLCASSLKFLGSLSTEAFFGQGTRLTVV.

This sequence joins TRBV20-1 and TRBJ1-4; D uncertain. The CDR3 totals 11 residues. V shed 3 bases and J shed 6 bases, with 5 bases lying between them. Germline V gene lookup returns CDR1 DFQATT and CDR2 SNEGSKA (reference sequence). This chain's CDR3 is CSASLDEKLFF. The CDR3, as DNA: TGCAGTGCTAGCCTAGATGAAAAACTGTTTTTT.

The V gene is TRBV28, the J gene TRBJ1-1, with 7 bases matching TRBD1. CDR3 length: 14 amino acids. The trim removed 4 bases at V and 5 bases at J, leaving 7 bases unmatched. Looked up from germline, CDR1 is MDHEN and CDR2 is SYDVKM. CDR3 in amino acids: CASSSMTGRTEAFF. DNA of the CDR3: TGTGCCAGCAGTTCAATGACAGGGAGGACTGAAGCTTTCTTT.

This clone is a singleton in its sample. The rearrangement joins TRBV5-1 to TRBJ2-1, with 10 nucleotides matching TRBD2. With V trimmed by 7 bases and J by 8 bases, 9 bases remained unmatched. Germline CDR1 SGHRS, CDR2 YFSETQ. The CDR3 has 14 residues. CDR3 amino acids: CASLPGLASDEQFF. The CDR3 DNA is TGCGCCAGCCTGCCGGGACTAGCGTCCGATGAGCAGTTCTTC. The full variable domain, its missing parts supplied by reference TRBV5-1 and TRBJ2-1, is KAGVTQTPRYLIKTRGQQVTLSCSPISGHRSVSWYQQTPGQGLQFLFEYFSETQRNKGNFPGRFSGRQFSNSRSEMNVSTLELGDSALYLCASLPGLASDEQFFGPGTRLTVL.

The chain has TRBV4-3 and TRBJ1-6; unclear D gene. Germline CDR1 reads LGHNA; CDR2 reads YSLEER. The CDR3 is 17 amino acids. V was cut by 0 bases and J by 0 bases, with 9 bases left in between. The CDR3 coding sequence is TGCGCCAGCAGCCAAGAGATTTCCGGCTCCTATAATTCACCCCTCCACTTT. This gives the protein CASSQEISGSYNSPLHF.

V and J are TRBV28 and TRBJ1-5; D not resolved. The CDR3 runs to 12 residues. CDR1 is MDHEN, CDR2 SYDVKM, per germline. V shed 6 bases and J shed 6 bases, with 9 bases lying between them. The CDR3 nucleotides read TGTGCCAGCAGACTTATCGGTCAGCCCCAGCATTTT. Its translation: CASRLIGQPQHF.

The J gene is TRBJ2-3, the V gene TRBV7-9, with TRBD1 identical over 8 bases. CDR3 length: 16 residues. The germline V gene has CDR1 SEHNR and CDR2 FQNEAQ (reference sequence). V lost 0 bases, J lost 4 bases, and 6 bases stayed unmatched. Here the CDR3 reads CASSLAAGGIADTQYF. CDR3 DNA: TGTGCCAGCAGCTTAGCGGCAGGGGGCATCGCAGATACGCAGTATTTT.

J is TRBJ2-2 and V is TRBV10-3; 11 bases fit TRBD1. Germline CDR1 ENHRY, CDR2 SYGVKD. This CDR3 is built from 15 residues. The V segment lost 4 bases and the J segment 4 bases; nucleotides outside the gene matches: 2. The chain's CDR3 is CAISAGQGGTGELFF. CDR3 sequence (DNA): TGTGCCATCAGTGCGGGACAGGGGGGCACCGGGGAGCTGTTTTTT.

The CDR3 DNA is TGTGCCAGCAGCCAAAGATCAGGACAGGGGTGGGGAAACACCATATATTTT. Its translation is CASSQRSGQGWGNTIYF. This sequence joins TRBV3-1 (or the pseudogene TRBV3-2) and TRBJ1-3, with 9 bases that match TRBD1. V dropped 2 bases and J dropped 4; count of bases not matched to a gene: 9. The CDR3 runs 17 residues. The germline V gene has CDR1 LGHDT and CDR2 YNNKEL (reference sequence).

This chain uses TRBV7-9 with TRBJ2-5; D is perhaps TRBD1 or TRBD2 (6 bases each). Germline CDR1 SEHNR, CDR2 FQNEAQ (reference sequence). This CDR3 is 12 amino acids long. Trimming removed 5 bases at V and 6 bases at J, with 10 bases between. The CDR3 loop is CASSRGGQTQYF. The CDR3 DNA follows: TGTGCCAGCAGCAGAGGGGGGCAGACCCAGTACTTC.

The chain combines TRBV28 with TRBJ1-3; 8 positions match TRBD1. V trimming: 5 bases; J trimming: 0 bases; junction bases outside the gene matches: 3. CDR3 length equals 15 residues. CDR1 and CDR2 from the germline V gene are MDHEN and SYDVKM. The CDR3 loop is CASSQGAISGNTIYF. The CDR3 DNA is TGTGCCAGCAGTCAGGGGGCCATCTCTGGAAACACCATATATTTT.

This clone was counted once. The genes are TRBV9 and TRBJ1-4; tentatively, D is TRBD1 (5 bases). The CDR3 spans 16 residues. Germline CDR1 and CDR2: SGDLS and YYNGEE. Trimming left V 0 bases short and J 0 bases short, with 9 bases between. The CDR3 sequence: CASSVESGATNEKLFF. The CDR3 nucleotides are TGTGCCAGCAGCGTAGAATCGGGGGCAACTAATGAAAAACTGTTTTTT. The whole variable domain, remainder taken from reference TRBV9 and TRBJ1-4, is DSGVTQTPKHLITATGQRVTLRCSPRSGDLSVYWYQQSLDQGLQFLIQYYNGEERAKGNILERFSAQQFPDLHSELNLSSLELGDSALYFCASSVESGATNEKLFFGSGTQLSVL.

The J gene is TRBJ2-1, the V gene TRBV5-1; D is undetermined. The CDR3 loop spans 15 amino acids. V lost 0 bases and J 6 bases, leaving 13 bases between the germline ends. CDR1 and CDR2 (germline): SGHRS, YFSETQ. The CDR3 reads CASSLDSSPANEQFF. Here the CDR3 DNA reads TGCGCCAGCAGCTTGGATAGTAGTCCGGCCAATGAGCAGTTCTTC.